Listed here are 17 T cell receptor beta chains from one sample, sequenced in a study of T cell repertoires and HLA-DP antigens. These receptors are not linked to any known antigen. The table came from immunoSEQ multiplex PCR; TCRdb's copy has only in-frame clones and leaves some out. The sample has about 89,000 clones; roughly nine tenths are singletons. Sample: CD4+ T cells from PBMCs. These receptors were taken from a man aged 50 to 59 in good health and CMV-seronegative.

The genes are TRBV19 and TRBJ1-6; D not certain. Germline assignment: CDR1 LNHDA and CDR2 SQIVND (reference sequence). The CDR3 consists of 17 residues. Trimming removed 3 bases at V and 0 bases at J, with 12 bases between. In DNA form, the CDR3 reads TGTGCCAGTAGTATCCGGTCCTCTTACTCCTATAATTCACCCCTCCACTTT. Translating gives CASSIRSSYSYNSPLHF.

This clone has just a few counts. The rearrangement joins TRBV19 to TRBJ1-4, with unresolved D. The CDR3 is 14 amino acids. Germline V gives CDR1 LNHDA, CDR2 SQIVND (reference sequence). V lost 4 bases, J lost 1 base, and 7 bases lay in between. The CDR3 here is CASSTLGTNEKLFF. The CDR3 nucleotides are TGTGCCAGTAGTACCTTGGGAACTAATGAAAAACTGTTTTTT.

The rearrangement uses TRBV29-1 and TRBJ2-5; 8 nucleotides agree with TRBD1. The CDR3 covers 11 residues. The V and J ends lost 6 bases and 6 bases, in that order; junction bases with no gene match: 3. The germline gives CDR1 SQVTM, CDR2 ANQGSEA. The CDR3, as DNA: TGCAGCGTGGGGACAGGTCAGACCCAGTACTTC. It is translated as CSVGTGQTQYF.

The chain couples TRBV18 to TRBJ1-6, with no clear D. Germline lookup yields CDR1 KGHSH and CDR2 LQKENI. This CDR3 comprises 17 residues. The ends were cut back, 3 bases at V and 0 bases at J, with 12 bases in the middle. The CDR3 sequence is CASSPLRESSYNSPLHF. The CDR3 DNA reads as TGTGCCAGCTCACCGCTTAGGGAGAGCTCCTATAATTCACCCCTCCACTTT.

This chain uses TRBV11-2 with TRBJ2-7; D is possibly TRBD1 (6 bases). This CDR3 comprises 16 residues. Germline-derived CDR1 and CDR2 are SGHAT and FQNNGV. V was clipped by 5 bases and J by 0 bases, with 17 bases between them. This CDR3 is CASSILQGRNSYEQYF. The CDR3 DNA follows: TGTGCCAGCAGCATTCTCCAGGGGCGCAACTCCTACGAGCAGTACTTC.

V gene TRBV18 combines with J gene TRBJ2-1, with D maybe TRBD1 (6 bases). CDR1 is KGHSH, CDR2 LQKENI, per germline. The V end lost 6 bases, the J end lost 2 bases, and 14 bases lay between the germline ends. The CDR3 is 15 amino acids. CDR3 nucleotides: TGTGCCAGCTCTCTTAGACAGGAGGCCTACAATGAGCAGTTCTTC. It codes for CASSLRQEAYNEQFF.

V and J are TRBV5-1 and TRBJ2-2; TRBD1 might be the D (6 bases). The CDR3 runs to 15 residues. The V gene's germline CDR1 is SGHRS and CDR2 YFSETQ. The V gene lost 4 bases and the J gene lost 7 bases, with 17 bases spanning the gap. The CDR3 DNA is TGCGCCAGCAGCCCGCCCGGGCCCAGGGGCGGGGAGCTGTTTTTT. As protein: CASSPPGPRGGELFF.

The DNA of the CDR3 is TGTGCCAGCAGCCCCCGAGCGGACCAAGAGACCCAGTACTTC. Amino acids: CASSPRADQETQYF. J is TRBJ2-5 and V is TRBV5-5; maybe TRBD2 (5 bases). Germline-derived CDR1 and CDR2 are SGHKS and YYEKEE (reference sequence). The CDR3 extends over 14 amino acids. Trimming shortened V by 4 bases and J by 0 bases, and 10 bases separated the two germline ends. The complete variable domain, with remaining parts taken from reference TRBV5-5 and TRBJ2-5, reads DAGVTQSPTHLIKTRGQQVTLRCSPISGHKSVSWYQQVLGQGPQFIFQYYEKEERGRGNFPDRFSARQFPNYSSELNVNALLLGDSALYLCASSPRADQETQYFGPGTRLLVL.

The chain recombines TRBV28 with TRBJ2-5; D assignment may be TRBD1 or TRBD2 (6 bases each). V was trimmed by 5 bases and J by 5 bases, leaving 15 bases between them. Germline V gene lookup returns CDR1 MDHEN and CDR2 SYDVKM. The CDR3 runs 14 residues. The CDR3 protein is CASSRTGGRETQYF. The CDR3 DNA is TGTGCCAGCAGTCGAACTGGGGGGCGGGAGACCCAGTACTTC.

The chain employs TRBV2 and TRBJ2-1; 12 bases match TRBD2. The CDR3 is made up of 15 amino acids. The J segment lost 7 bases and the V segment lost 5 bases, leaving 6 bases of the junction unmatched. CDR1 is SNHLY, CDR2 FYNNEI, per germline. The CDR3 loop is CASSPLAGGRNEQFF. The CDR3 DNA follows: TGTGCCAGCAGTCCACTAGCGGGGGGTCGGAATGAGCAGTTCTTC.

This clone is a singleton in its sample. The chain combines TRBV9 with TRBJ2-1; 10 bases align to TRBD1. After removal of 0 bases from V and 8 bases from J, the junction contained 2 bases not matched to a gene. The CDR3 has 14 residues. Germline CDR1 and CDR2: SGDLS and YYNGEE. The CDR3 is CASSVATGGDEQFF. CDR3 sequence (DNA): TGTGCCAGCAGCGTAGCGACAGGGGGCGATGAGCAGTTCTTC.

This clone turned up a few times. The chain uses TRBV4-1 and TRBJ1-3; a weak D match, TRBD1 (6 bases). The CDR3 runs 17 residues. Between the trimmed V and J ends, which lost 2 bases and 4 bases, there was a span of 18 bases. The germline V gene has CDR1 MGHRA and CDR2 YSYEKL. CDR3 DNA sequence: TGCGCCAGCAGCCAACCTTTCAGGGGCCGGTGGGGAAACACCATATATTTT. Its protein product is CASSQPFRGRWGNTIYF.

V and J are TRBV2 and TRBJ1-4; 10 bases map to TRBD1. The CDR3 is 16 amino acids. V trimming: 6 bases; J trimming: 2 bases; junction bases outside the gene matches: 6. Germline V gene sequence: CDR1 SNHLY, CDR2 FYNNEI. Here the CDR3 DNA reads TGTGCCAGCAGACCGGGACAGGGGTCTACTAATGAAAAACTGTTTTTT. As protein: CASRPGQGSTNEKLFF. Based on the CDR3 plus reference TRBV2 and TRBJ1-4, the full variable domain is EPEVTQTPSHQVTQMGQEVILRCVPISNHLYFYWYRQILGQKVEFLVSFYNNEISEKSEIFDDQFSVERPDGSNFTLKIRSTKLEDSAMYFCASRPGQGSTNEKLFFGSGTQLSVL.

The chain couples TRBV29-1 to TRBJ1-2; D gene ambiguous. From germline, CDR1 is SQVTM and CDR2 ANQGSEA. The CDR3 length is 12 residues. Trimming removed 6 bases at V and 4 bases at J, with 12 bases between. In DNA form, the CDR3 reads TGCAGCGTGGACGGAGGCCCCTATGGCTACACCTTC. Residues: CSVDGGPYGYTF.

This chain connects TRBV7-6 to TRBJ2-7, with TRBD1 matching 10 bases. Germline assignment: CDR1 SGHVS and CDR2 FNYEAQ. V gave up 1 base and J gave up 0 bases; unmatched junction bases: 6. The CDR3 totals 17 residues. The CDR3 region is CASSLETGGIGSYEQYF. The CDR3 nucleotides are TGTGCCAGCAGCTTAGAGACAGGGGGCATCGGCTCCTACGAGCAGTACTTC.

The chain recombines TRBV11-2 with TRBJ1-1; perhaps TRBD1 as D (6 bases). This CDR3 is built from 15 residues. From germline, CDR1 is SGHAT and CDR2 FQNNGV. V lost 5 bases, J lost 6 bases, and 19 bases lay in between. CDR3 amino acids: CASSALQGKGAEAFF. The CDR3 DNA reads TGTGCCAGCAGCGCCTTACAGGGTAAGGGGGCTGAAGCTTTCTTT.

The rearrangement uses TRBV6-5 and TRBJ2-1; 13 bases agree with TRBD2. This CDR3 spans 16 amino acids. The V gene's germline CDR1 is MNHEY and CDR2 SVGAGI. V shed 4 bases and J 7 bases; nucleotides not matched to a gene: 7. CDR3 DNA sequence: TGTGCCAGCAGTTTCCGACTAGCGGGGGGCGGGAATGAGCAGTTCTTC. It yields the protein CASSFRLAGGGNEQFF.